This T cell receptor beta chain appears in the sequencing data of a study of CD8 T cells in Susac syndrome. Points from the study as a whole: In Susac syndrome, CD8+ expansion was highest in TEMRA and active disease.

Notes on this clonotype: Its antigen is not identified.

The authors reverse transcribed 0.5 to 1 ug RNA with random hexamers. TCR beta CDR3 was amplified by immunoSEQ covering 54 Vbeta and 13 Jbeta. TCRdb analysed the immunoSEQ multiplex PCR reads with MiXCR anew, one entry per CDR3 protein. There are tens of thousands of distinct CDR3 sequences in the sample; approximately 95% occur only once, and about 0.45% lies in the top ten. The CDR3 has 15 amino acids. From germline, CDR1 is SGHDT and CDR2 YYEEEE. V dropped 0 bases and J dropped 4; count of bases not matched to a gene: 3. The authors carried out high-throughput sequencing of TCR beta. They applied it to CD8+ and CD4+ T cells obtained from blood. FACS was used to enrich TEMRA cells, whereas the CD8+ and CD4+ T cells were obtained by negative isolation.

The receptor comes from a human donor with Susac syndrome. V usage is TRBV5-6 and J usage is TRBJ2-5, with 10 positions matching TRBD2. Sequencing was carried out using CD8+ T cells from PBMCs. The CDR3 spells CASSLVSSGRETQYF. The CDR3 DNA reads as TGTGCCAGCAGCTTGGTCTCTAGCGGGAGAGAGACCCAGTACTTC.